These 19 T cell receptor beta chains came from one sample sequenced in a study of PD-1 blockade in classical Hodgkin lymphoma. Sequencing was performed with immunoSEQ multiplex PCR; in TCRdb, only in-frame clones are kept and a portion is missing. The sample lists roughly 5,000 clones, 86% occurring once. The sample's time point: newly diagnosed, previously untreated cHL patient sample. Negative selection with magnets was how CD8+ T cells were isolated from the thawed PBMCs. Sequencing was carried out using CD8+ T cells from blood. The receptors derive from a human donor with classical Hodgkin lymphoma.

The J gene is TRBJ1-1, the V gene TRBV16; 8 bases match TRBD1. V lost 3 bases, J lost 3 bases, and 6 bases stayed unmatched. Germline V gene data show CDR1 as KGHSY and CDR2 as FQNENV. The CDR3 is 15 amino acids. DNA for the CDR3: TGTGCCAGCAGCCATGGGACAGGTTTGGACACTGAAGCTTTCTTT. Its protein product is CASSHGTGLDTEAFF.

J is TRBJ2-7 and V is TRBV11-2; maybe TRBD2 (7 bases). Trimming stripped 4 bases from V and 4 bases from J, with 17 bases between. CDR3 length: 15 amino acids. The V gene's germline CDR1 is SGHAT and CDR2 FQNNGV. The CDR3 region is CASSSIRGGPYEQYF. CDR3 coding DNA: TGTGCCAGCAGCTCCATTAGGGGGGGCCCATACGAGCAGTACTTC. Using reference TRBV11-2 and TRBJ2-7 for the parts outside the CDR3, the full variable domain is EAGVAQSPRYKIIEKRQSVAFWCNPISGHATLYWYQQILGQGPKLLIQFQNNGVVDDSQLPKDRFSAERLKGVDSTLKIQPAKLEDSAVYLCASSSIRGGPYEQYFGPGTRLTVT.

The chain combines TRBV19 with TRBJ1-5; D is ambiguous. The CDR3 loop spans 14 amino acids. Germline V gene lookup returns CDR1 LNHDA and CDR2 SQIVND (reference sequence). Trimming left V 0 bases short and J 3 bases short, with 6 bases between. The CDR3 region is CASSIDGPNQPQHF. The CDR3 DNA is TGTGCCAGTAGTATAGATGGCCCCAATCAGCCCCAGCATTTT.

The chain employs TRBV28 and TRBJ2-4; perhaps TRBD1 as D (6 bases). Germline V CDR1 and CDR2: MDHEN, SYDVKM. Trimming took 5 bases from V and 8 from J, leaving 13 bases between them. The CDR3 spans 13 residues. The CDR3 spells CASSPPQGHIQYF. The CDR3 bases are TGTGCCAGCAGTCCGCCACAGGGACACATTCAGTACTTC.

The chain carries TRBV15 and TRBJ1-1; D not certain. V was clipped by 0 bases and J by 0 bases, with 5 bases between them. The germline V gene has CDR1 LNHNV and CDR2 YYDKDF (reference sequence). The CDR3 runs 14 residues. CDR3 protein: CATSRDRLNTEAFF. Written as DNA, the CDR3 is TGTGCCACCAGCAGAGACCGGTTGAACACTGAAGCTTTCTTT.

The chain links TRBV25-1 to TRBJ2-3; 8 bases match TRBD1. The CDR3 loop spans 16 amino acids. CDR1 is MGHDK and CDR2 is SYGVNS in the germline V gene. V trimming: 4 bases; J trimming: 5 bases; junction bases outside the gene matches: 11. Written as DNA, the CDR3 is TGTGCCAGCAGTGGTGAGGGACAGGAGGTGGGAGATACGCAGTATTTT. As protein: CASSGEGQEVGDTQYF. Combining the CDR3 with reference TRBV25-1 and TRBJ2-3 gives the whole variable domain EADIYQTPRYLVIGTGKKITLECSQTMGHDKMYWYQQDPGMELHLIHYSYGVNSTEKGDLSSESTVSRIRTEHFPLTLESARPSHTSQYLCASSGEGQEVGDTQYFGPGTRLTVL.

The chain couples TRBV7-9 to TRBJ2-5, with D maybe TRBD2 (5 bases). Germline V gene data show CDR1 as SEHNR and CDR2 as FQNEAQ (reference sequence). The CDR3 covers 15 residues. The ends were cut back, 5 bases at V and 3 bases at J, with 16 bases in the middle. Here the CDR3 reads CASSLMEEVEETQYF. CDR3 sequence (DNA): TGTGCCAGCAGCCTCATGGAGGAAGTGGAAGAGACCCAGTACTTC.

The chain recombines TRBV30 with TRBJ2-7, with 8 nucleotides matching TRBD1. Germline trimming cut 1 base from V and 2 bases from J; bases unmatched to any gene: 7. Germline-derived CDR1 and CDR2 are GTSNPN and SVGIG (reference sequence). The CDR3 spans 15 residues. The CDR3 is CAWSARHRGTYEQYF. DNA for the CDR3: TGTGCCTGGAGTGCCCGCCACAGGGGGACCTACGAGCAGTACTTC.

The rearrangement uses TRBV30 and TRBJ2-7, with D perhaps given as TRBD1 or TRBD2 (5 bases each). CDR1 and CDR2 (germline): GTSNPN, SVGIG (reference sequence). CDR3 length: 11 residues. The V gene lost 0 bases and the J gene lost 5 bases, with 5 bases spanning the gap. CDR3 DNA: TGTGCCTGGAGTGTGGGGGACGAGCAGTACTTC. This gives the protein CAWSVGDEQYF.

The chain couples TRBV6-4 to TRBJ2-6; perhaps TRBD1 as D (5 bases). Germline values: CDR1 MRHNA, CDR2 SNTAGT. V dropped 2 bases and J dropped 0 bases, with 14 bases sitting between them. The CDR3 covers 18 residues. DNA of the CDR3: TGTGCCAGCAGTGACGGGGTAGACAGTTTCTCTGGGGCCAACGTCCTGACTTTC. Encoded protein: CASSDGVDSFSGANVLTF.

The V call is TRBV25-1, the J call TRBJ1-2, with 12 bases aligning to TRBD1. The CDR3 extends over 17 amino acids. CDR1 is MGHDK and CDR2 is SYGVNS in the germline V gene. The V gene end was trimmed by 4 bases and the J gene end by 7 bases; junction bases not matched to a gene: 13. As DNA, the CDR3 is TGTGCCAGCAGTGCCCCCACCGGGACAGGGGGCCATTTTGGCTACACCTTC. Its translation: CASSAPTGTGGHFGYTF.

This rearrangement joins TRBV4-1 to TRBJ2-7; TRBD1 agrees at 9 bases. The CDR3 loop spans 13 amino acids. V shed 3 bases, J shed 6 bases, and the junction held 3 bases outside the gene matches. In germline, CDR1 is MGHRA, CDR2 YSYEKL. The CDR3 DNA reads as TGCGCCAGCAGCCATTACAGGGGGCGCGAGCAGTACTTC. Amino acids: CASSHYRGREQYF.

The genes are TRBV4-1 and TRBJ2-7; D remains unclear. This CDR3 contains 15 residues. In germline, CDR1 is MGHRA, CDR2 YSYEKL. With 1 base removed from V and 1 base from J, the gap between germline ends came to 11 bases. CDR3 amino acids: CASSQGFTASYEQYF. The CDR3 region has the DNA TGCGCCAGCAGCCAAGGGTTCACGGCGTCCTACGAGCAGTACTTC.

V and J are TRBV29-1 and TRBJ2-6, with D possibly being TRBD1 or TRBD2 (5 bases each). The CDR3 sequence is 17 residues long. Germline CDR1 and CDR2: SQVTM and ANQGSEA. The V end lost 5 bases, the J end lost 0 bases, and 17 bases lay between the germline ends. CDR3 amino acids: CSVRLRDPNSGANVLTF. The CDR3 region has the DNA TGCAGCGTTCGTCTACGGGACCCAAACTCTGGGGCCAACGTCCTGACTTTC.

The chain has TRBV7-9 and TRBJ2-7; D remains unclear. This CDR3 is 14 amino acids long. Trimming removed 7 bases from V and 2 bases from J, with 15 bases in between. Germline V lookup: CDR1 SEHNR, CDR2 FQNEAQ (reference sequence). CDR3 residues: CASTLGPNTYEQYF. CDR3 DNA sequence: TGTGCCAGCACTCTGGGCCCGAACACCTACGAGCAGTACTTC.

This chain joins TRBV6-6 and TRBJ2-5; D is unclear. In germline, CDR1 is MNHNY, CDR2 SVGAGI (reference sequence). CDR3 length: 12 residues. The germline V and J ends were trimmed by 0 bases and 2 bases, with 1 base remaining between them. The CDR3 bases are TGTGCCAGCAGTTACTCTCAAGAGACCCAGTACTTC. It translates to CASSYSQETQYF.

Written as DNA, the CDR3 is TGTGCCAGCAGCTTTGTCCAGGAAAACACAGATACGCAGTATTTT. Its translation is CASSFVQENTDTQYF. V and J are TRBV11-2 and TRBJ2-3; D is unclear. CDR1 and CDR2 (germline): SGHAT, FQNNGV. V was trimmed by 3 bases and J by 2 bases, leaving 12 bases between them. The CDR3 contains 15 residues.

The chain employs TRBV30 and TRBJ1-6, with 10 bases aligning to TRBD1. Trimming removed 2 bases from V and 8 bases from J; junction bases left unmatched: 3. The CDR3 runs to 14 residues. In germline, CDR1 is GTSNPN, CDR2 SVGIG (reference sequence). CDR3 region: CAWSSGTGDSPLHF. In DNA form, the CDR3 reads TGTGCCTGGAGTTCCGGGACAGGGGATTCACCCCTCCACTTT. The entire variable domain, with the rest obtained from reference TRBV30 and TRBJ1-6, is as follows: SQTIHQWPATLVQPVGSPLSLECTVEGTSNPNLYWYRQAAGRGLQLLFYSVGIGQISSEVPQNLSASRPQDRQFILSSKKLLLSDSGFYLCAWSSGTGDSPLHFGNGTRLTVT.

This rearrangement joins TRBV6-6 to TRBJ1-4, with 9 bases aligning to TRBD1. The CDR3 has 15 amino acids. Germline CDR1 and CDR2: MNHNY and SVGAGI (reference sequence). The ends lost 3 bases at V and 7 bases at J; junction bases unmatched: 6. CDR3 nucleotides: TGTGCCAGCAGTTATGTGGACAGGGGAACTGAAAAACTGTTTTTT. It is translated as CASSYVDRGTEKLFF.